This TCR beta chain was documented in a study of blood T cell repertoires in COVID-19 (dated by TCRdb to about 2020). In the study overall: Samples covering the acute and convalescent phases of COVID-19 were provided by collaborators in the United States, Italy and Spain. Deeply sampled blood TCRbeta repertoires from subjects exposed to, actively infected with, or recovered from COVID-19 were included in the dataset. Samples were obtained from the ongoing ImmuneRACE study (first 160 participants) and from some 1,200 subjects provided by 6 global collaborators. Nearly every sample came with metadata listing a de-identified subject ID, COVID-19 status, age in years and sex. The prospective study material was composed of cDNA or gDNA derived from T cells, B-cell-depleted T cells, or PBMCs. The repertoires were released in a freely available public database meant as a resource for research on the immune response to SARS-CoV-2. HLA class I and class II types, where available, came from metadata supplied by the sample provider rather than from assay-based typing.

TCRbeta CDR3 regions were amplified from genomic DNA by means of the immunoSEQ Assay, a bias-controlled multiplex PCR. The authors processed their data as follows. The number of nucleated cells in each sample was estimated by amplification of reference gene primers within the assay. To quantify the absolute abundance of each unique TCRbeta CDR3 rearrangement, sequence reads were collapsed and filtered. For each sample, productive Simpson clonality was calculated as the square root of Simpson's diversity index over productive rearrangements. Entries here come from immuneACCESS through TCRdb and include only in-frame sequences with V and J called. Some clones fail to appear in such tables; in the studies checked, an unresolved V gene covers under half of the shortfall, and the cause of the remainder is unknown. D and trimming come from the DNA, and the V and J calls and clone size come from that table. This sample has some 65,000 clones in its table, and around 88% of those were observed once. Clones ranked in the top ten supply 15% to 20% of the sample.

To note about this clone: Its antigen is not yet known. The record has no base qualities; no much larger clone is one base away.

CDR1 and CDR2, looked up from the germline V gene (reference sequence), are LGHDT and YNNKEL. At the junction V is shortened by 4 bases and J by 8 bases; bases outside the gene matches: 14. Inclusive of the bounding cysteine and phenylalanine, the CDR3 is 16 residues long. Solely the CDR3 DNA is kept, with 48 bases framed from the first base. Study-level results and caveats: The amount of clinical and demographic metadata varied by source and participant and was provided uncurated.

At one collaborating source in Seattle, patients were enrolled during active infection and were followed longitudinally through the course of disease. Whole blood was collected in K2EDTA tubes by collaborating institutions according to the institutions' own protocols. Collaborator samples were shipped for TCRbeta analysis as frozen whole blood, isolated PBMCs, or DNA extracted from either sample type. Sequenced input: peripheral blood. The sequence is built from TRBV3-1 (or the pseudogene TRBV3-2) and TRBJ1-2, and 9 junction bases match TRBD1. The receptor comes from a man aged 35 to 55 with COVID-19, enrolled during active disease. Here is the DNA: TGTGCCAGCAGCCTCCGGGACAGGGAAGCAGGTAGCGGCTACACCTTC. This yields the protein CASSLRDREAGSGYTF.